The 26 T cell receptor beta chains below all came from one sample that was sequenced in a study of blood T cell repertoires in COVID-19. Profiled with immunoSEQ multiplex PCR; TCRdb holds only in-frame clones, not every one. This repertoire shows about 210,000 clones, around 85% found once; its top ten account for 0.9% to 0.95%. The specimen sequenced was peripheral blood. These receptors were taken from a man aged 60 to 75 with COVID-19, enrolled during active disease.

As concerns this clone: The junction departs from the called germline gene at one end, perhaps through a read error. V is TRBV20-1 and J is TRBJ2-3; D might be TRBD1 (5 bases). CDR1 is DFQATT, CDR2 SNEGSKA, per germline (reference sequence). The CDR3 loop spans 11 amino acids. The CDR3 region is CSARGNRTLYF. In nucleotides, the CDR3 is TGCAGTGCTAGGGGGAACAGGACGCTGTATTTT.

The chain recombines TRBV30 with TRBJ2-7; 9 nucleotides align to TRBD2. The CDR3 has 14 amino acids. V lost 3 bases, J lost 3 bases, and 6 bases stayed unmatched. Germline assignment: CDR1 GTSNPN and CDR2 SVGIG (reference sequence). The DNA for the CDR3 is TGTGCCTGGAGCCCCCAAGCGGGAGGCTACGAGCAGTACTTC. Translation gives CAWSPQAGGYEQYF.

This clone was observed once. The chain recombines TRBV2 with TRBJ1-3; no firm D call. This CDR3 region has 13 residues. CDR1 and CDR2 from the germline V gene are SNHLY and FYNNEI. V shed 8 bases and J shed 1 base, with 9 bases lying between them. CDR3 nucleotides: TGTGCCAGCCTTAGGAGATCTGGAAACACCATATATTTT. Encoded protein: CASLRRSGNTIYF.

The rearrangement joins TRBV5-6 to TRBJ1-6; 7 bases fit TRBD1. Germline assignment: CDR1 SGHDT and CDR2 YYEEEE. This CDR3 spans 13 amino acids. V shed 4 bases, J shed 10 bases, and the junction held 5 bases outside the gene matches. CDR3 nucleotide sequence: TGTGCCAGCAGCGAGACAGGGACCTCACCCCTCCACTTT. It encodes CASSETGTSPLHF.

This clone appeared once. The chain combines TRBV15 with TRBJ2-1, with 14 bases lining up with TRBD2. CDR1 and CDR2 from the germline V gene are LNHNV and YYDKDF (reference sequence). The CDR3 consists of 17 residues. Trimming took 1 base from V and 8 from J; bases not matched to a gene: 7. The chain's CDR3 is CATSRAHGTSGSYEQFF. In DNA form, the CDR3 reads TGTGCCACCAGCAGAGCCCACGGGACTAGCGGGAGCTATGAGCAGTTCTTC.

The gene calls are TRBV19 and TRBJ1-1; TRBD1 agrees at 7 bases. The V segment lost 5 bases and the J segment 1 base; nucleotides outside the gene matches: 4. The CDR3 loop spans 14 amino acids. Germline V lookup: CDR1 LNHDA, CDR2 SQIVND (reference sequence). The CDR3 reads CASSAGQWNTEAFF. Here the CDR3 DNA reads TGTGCCAGTAGTGCGGGACAGTGGAACACTGAAGCTTTCTTT.

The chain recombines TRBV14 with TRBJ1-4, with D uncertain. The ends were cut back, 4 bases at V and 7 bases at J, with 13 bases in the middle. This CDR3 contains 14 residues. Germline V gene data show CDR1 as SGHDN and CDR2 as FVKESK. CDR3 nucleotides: TGTGCCAGCAGCCGATTTGCCGGGAGTGAAAAACTGTTTTTT. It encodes CASSRFAGSEKLFF. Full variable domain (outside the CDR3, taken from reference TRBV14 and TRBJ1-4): EAGVTQFPSHSVIEKGQTVTLRCDPISGHDNLYWYRRVMGKEIKFLLHFVKESKQDESGMPNNRFLAERTGGTYSTLKVQPAELEDSGVYFCASSRFAGSEKLFFGSGTQLSVL.

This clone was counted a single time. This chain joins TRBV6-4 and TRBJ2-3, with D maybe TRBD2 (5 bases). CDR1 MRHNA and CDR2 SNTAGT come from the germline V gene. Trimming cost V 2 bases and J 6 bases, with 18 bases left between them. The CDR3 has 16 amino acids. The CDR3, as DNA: TGTGCCAGCAGTGACGACGGGAAAGAGGGTCCTGATACGCAGTATTTT. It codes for CASSDDGKEGPDTQYF.

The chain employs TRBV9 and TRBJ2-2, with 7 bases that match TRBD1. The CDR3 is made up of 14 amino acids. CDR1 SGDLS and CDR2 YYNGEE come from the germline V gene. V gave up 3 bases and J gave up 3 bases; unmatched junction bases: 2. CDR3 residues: CASSATGYTGELFF. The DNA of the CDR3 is TGTGCCAGCAGCGCGACAGGGTACACCGGGGAGCTGTTTTTT. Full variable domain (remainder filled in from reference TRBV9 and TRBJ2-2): DSGVTQTPKHLITATGQRVTLRCSPRSGDLSVYWYQQSLDQGLQFLIQYYNGEERAKGNILERFSAQQFPDLHSELNLSSLELGDSALYFCASSATGYTGELFFGEGSRLTVL.

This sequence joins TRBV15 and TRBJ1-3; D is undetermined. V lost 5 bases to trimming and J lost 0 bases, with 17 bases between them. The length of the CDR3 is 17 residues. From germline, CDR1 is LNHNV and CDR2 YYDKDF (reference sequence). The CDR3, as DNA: TGTGCCACCAGCGAGAGGGTGTCTGGGTTCTCTGGAAACACCATATATTTT. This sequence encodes CATSERVSGFSGNTIYF.

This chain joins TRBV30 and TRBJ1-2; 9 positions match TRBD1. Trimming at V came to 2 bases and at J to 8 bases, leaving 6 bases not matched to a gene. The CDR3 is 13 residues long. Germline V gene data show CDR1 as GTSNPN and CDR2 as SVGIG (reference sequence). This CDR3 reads CAWSLDRGGGYTF. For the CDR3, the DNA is TGTGCCTGGAGTCTCGACAGGGGGGGCGGCTACACCTTC.

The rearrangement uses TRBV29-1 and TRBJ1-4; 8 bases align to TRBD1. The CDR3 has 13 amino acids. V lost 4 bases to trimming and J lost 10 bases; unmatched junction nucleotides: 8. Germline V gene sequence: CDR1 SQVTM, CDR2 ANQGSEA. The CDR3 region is CSVATGEVGKLFF. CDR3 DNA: TGCAGCGTTGCGACAGGGGAAGTGGGAAAACTGTTTTTT.

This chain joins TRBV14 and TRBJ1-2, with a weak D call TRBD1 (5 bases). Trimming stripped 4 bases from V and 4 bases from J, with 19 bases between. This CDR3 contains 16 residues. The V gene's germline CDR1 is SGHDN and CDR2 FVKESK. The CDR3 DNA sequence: TGTGCCAGCAGCCGAAAAAGGAATGGGGCTGTCTATGGCTACACCTTC. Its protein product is CASSRKRNGAVYGYTF.

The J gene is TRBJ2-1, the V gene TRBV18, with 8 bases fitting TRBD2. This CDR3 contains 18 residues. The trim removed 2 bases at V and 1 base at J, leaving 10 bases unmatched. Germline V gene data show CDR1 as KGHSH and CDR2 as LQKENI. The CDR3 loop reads CASSPNARGVVSYNEQFF. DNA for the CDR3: TGTGCCAGCTCACCAAACGCGCGGGGGGTGGTTTCCTACAATGAGCAGTTCTTC. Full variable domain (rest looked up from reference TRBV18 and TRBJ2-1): NAGVMQNPRHLVRRRGQEARLRCSPMKGHSHVYWYRQLPEEGLKFMVYLQKENIIDESGMPKERFSAEFPKEGPSILRIQQVVRGDSAAYFCASSPNARGVVSYNEQFFGPGTRLTVL.

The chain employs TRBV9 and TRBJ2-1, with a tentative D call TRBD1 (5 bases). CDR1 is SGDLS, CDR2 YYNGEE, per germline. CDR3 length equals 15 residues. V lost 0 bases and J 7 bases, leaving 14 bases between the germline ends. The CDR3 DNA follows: TGTGCCAGCAGCGTAGCTATAGACAGAGGAAATGAGCAGTTCTTC. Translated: CASSVAIDRGNEQFF. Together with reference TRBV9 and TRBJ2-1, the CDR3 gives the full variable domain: DSGVTQTPKHLITATGQRVTLRCSPRSGDLSVYWYQQSLDQGLQFLIQYYNGEERAKGNILERFSAQQFPDLHSELNLSSLELGDSALYFCASSVAIDRGNEQFFGPGTRLTVL.

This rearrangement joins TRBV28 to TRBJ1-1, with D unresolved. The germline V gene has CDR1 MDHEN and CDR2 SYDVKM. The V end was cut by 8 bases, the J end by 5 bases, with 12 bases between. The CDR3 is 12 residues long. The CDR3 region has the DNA TGTGCCAGCTTTGCGCCAAGAACTGAAGCTTTCTTT. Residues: CASFAPRTEAFF.

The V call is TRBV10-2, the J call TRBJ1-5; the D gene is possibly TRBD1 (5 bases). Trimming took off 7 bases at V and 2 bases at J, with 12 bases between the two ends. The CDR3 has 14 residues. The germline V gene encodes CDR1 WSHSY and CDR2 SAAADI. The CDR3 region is CASMEGFGNQPQHF. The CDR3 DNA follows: TGCGCCAGCATGGAGGGGTTCGGCAATCAGCCCCAGCATTTT.

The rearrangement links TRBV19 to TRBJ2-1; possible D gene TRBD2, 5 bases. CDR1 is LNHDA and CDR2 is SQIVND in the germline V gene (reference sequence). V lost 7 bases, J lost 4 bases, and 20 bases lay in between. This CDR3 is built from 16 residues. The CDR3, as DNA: TGTGCCAGTACCCCCTCCCTAGCATCGACATACAATGAGCAGTTCTTC. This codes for CASTPSLASTYNEQFF.

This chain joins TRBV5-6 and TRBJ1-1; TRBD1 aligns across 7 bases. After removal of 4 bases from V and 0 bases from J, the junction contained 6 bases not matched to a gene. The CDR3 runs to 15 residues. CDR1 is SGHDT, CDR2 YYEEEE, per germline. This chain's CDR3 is CASSPAGGMNTEAFF. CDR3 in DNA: TGTGCCAGCAGCCCCGCAGGGGGTATGAACACTGAAGCTTTCTTT.

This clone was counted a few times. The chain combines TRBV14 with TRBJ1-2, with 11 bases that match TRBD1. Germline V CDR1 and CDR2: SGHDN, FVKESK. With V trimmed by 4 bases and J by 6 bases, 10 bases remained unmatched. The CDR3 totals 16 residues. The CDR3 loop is CASSRRTGTGGDGYTF. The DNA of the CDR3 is TGTGCCAGCAGCCGCCGGACCGGGACAGGGGGGGATGGCTACACCTTC.

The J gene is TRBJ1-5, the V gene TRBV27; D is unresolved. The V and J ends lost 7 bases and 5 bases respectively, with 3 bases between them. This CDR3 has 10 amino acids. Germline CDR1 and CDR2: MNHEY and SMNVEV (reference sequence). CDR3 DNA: TGTGCCAGCAACTATCAGCCCCAGCATTTT. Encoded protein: CASNYQPQHF.

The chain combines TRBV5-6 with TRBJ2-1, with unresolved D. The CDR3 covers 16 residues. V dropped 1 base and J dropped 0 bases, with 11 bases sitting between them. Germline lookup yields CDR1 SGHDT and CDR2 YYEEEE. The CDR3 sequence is CASSLWARVSYNEQFF. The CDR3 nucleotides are TGTGCCAGCAGCTTGTGGGCGCGAGTCTCCTACAATGAGCAGTTCTTC.

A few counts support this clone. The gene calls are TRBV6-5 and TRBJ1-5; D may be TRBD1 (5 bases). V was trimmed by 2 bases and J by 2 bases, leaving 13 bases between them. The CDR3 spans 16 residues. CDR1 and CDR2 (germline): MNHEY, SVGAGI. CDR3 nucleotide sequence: TGTGCCAGCAGTTACAGGGGAGGCTATGGCAATCAGCCCCAGCATTTT. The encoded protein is CASSYRGGYGNQPQHF.

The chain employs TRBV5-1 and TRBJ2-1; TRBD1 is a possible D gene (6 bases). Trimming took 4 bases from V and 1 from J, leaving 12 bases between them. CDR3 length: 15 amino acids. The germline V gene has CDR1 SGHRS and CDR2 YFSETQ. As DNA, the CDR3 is TGCGCCAGCAGCCTCGTACAGGGTTCCTACAATGAGCAGTTCTTC. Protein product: CASSLVQGSYNEQFF.

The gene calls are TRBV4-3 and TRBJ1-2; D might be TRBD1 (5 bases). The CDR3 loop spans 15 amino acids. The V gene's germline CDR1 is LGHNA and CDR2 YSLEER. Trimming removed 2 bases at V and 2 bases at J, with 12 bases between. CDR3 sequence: CASSQRQRINYGYTF. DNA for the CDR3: TGCGCCAGCAGCCAAAGACAGAGGATAAACTATGGCTACACCTTC.

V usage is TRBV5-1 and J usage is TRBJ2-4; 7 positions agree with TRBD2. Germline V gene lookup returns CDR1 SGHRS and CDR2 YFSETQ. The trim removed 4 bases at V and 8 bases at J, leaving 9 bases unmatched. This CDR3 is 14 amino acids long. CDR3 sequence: CASSPRTGGYIQYF. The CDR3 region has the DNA TGCGCCAGCAGCCCTCGGACCGGGGGGTACATTCAGTACTTC.